This T cell receptor beta chain was documented in a study of T cells in narcolepsy (dated by TCRdb to the late 2010s). Study-level background: The study enrolled patients with narcolepsy type 1 or type 2 (NT1, NT2) together with healthy control donors. The study sought autoreactive T cells targeting hypocretin neuron self-antigens (hypocretin, TRIB2) in narcolepsy patients, using TCR Vbeta sequencing to track clonotypes in blood and CSF.

Turning to this clone: It has no known antigen specificity. Base qualities are not provided; no much larger clone lies one nucleotide away.

For TCR Vbeta sequencing, memory CD4+ T cells were sorted ex vivo from the peripheral blood of both healthy controls and narcolepsy patients. The library was generated by the immunoSEQ multiplex PCR assay. The source is immuneACCESS, and TCRdb retained only in-frame sequences with V and J called. Part of the clones is not carried over; for the studies checked, unresolved V genes explain less than half of this, and the remainder is unexplained. This sample gives 25,000 to 40,000 clones in total; approximately 87% of them show up just once. 1% to 1.5% of the sample belongs to the ten largest clones. The study at large found these results: Some blood memory CD4+ repertoires from patients and controls contained no sequences matching autoreactive T cell clones. Patients and controls had similar numbers of sequenced blood memory CD4+ clonotypes, with averages of around 41,000 in patients and 33,354 in controls. According to the report, autoreactive clonotypes were detected serially in the blood of the same patients and of different patients, but not in healthy controls. Plots that compared CSF and blood CD4+ T cell clonotypes from the same patient highlighted HCRT-specific and TRIB2-specific autoreactive clonotypes.

For this chain, trimming is 0 bases at the V end and 16 bases at the J end, and the number of junction bases without a gene match is 7. Including the terminal cysteine and phenylalanine, the CDR3 comprises 14 residues. Of the read, only the CDR3 DNA is kept; its 42 bases are in frame from base 1. According to the germline V gene, CDR1 reads SGDLS and CDR2 reads YYNGEE. The clonotype comes from a human donor with narcolepsy. The sequenced sample consisted of CD45RA- memory CD4+ T cells from PBMCs. The sample's cell subset or site label, decoded: memory T cells sorted ex vivo from peripheral blood. The V and J segments used are TRBV9 and TRBJ1-6; 10 junctional bases match TRBD1. The nucleotides read TGTGCCAGCAGCGTAGGACAGGGGGCGGTTTTACTCCACTTT. This encodes CASSVGQGAVLLHF.